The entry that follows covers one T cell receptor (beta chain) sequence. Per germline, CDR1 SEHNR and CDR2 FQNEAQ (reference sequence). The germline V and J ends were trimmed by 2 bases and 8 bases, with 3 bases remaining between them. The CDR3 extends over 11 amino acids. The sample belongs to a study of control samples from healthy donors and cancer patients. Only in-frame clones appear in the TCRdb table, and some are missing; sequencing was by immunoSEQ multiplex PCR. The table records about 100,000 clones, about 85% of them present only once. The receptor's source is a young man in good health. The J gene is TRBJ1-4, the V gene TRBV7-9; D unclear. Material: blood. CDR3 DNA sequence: TGTGCCAGCAGCTTAACCGAAAAACTGTTTTTT. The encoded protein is CASSLTEKLFF.